This TCR beta chain was profiled in a study of blood T cell repertoires in COVID-19. Study at large: Samples representing acute and convalescent COVID-19 were sourced from the United States, Italy and Spain. The cDNA or gDNA used as material had been derived from T cells, B-cell-depleted T cells, or PBMCs.

V gave up 4 bases and J gave up 9 bases; unmatched junction bases: 6. CDR3 length: 13 amino acids. Germline CDR1 reads LGHDT; CDR2 reads YNNKEL (reference sequence). In the original processing: Amplification from reference gene primers served as the basis for estimated nucleated cell counts. Method: immunoSEQ multiplex PCR; TCRdb's copy keeps in-frame clones and lacks some. V, J and clone size are those of that table, while D and trimming were read from the DNA. The sample shows 110,000 or so clones, 80% to 90% of them seen only once. Sequences were obtained from peripheral blood. The clonotype was recovered from a middle-aged man with acute or convalescent COVID-19. This chain connects TRBV3-1 (or the pseudogene TRBV3-2) to TRBJ2-3, with 8 bases matching TRBD1. The CDR3 region has the DNA TGTGCCAGCAGCCGGAGCCGACAGGGGACGCAGTATTTT. As protein: CASSRSRQGTQYF.